These T cell receptor beta chains were read from a single sample in a study of cytomegalovirus exposure and HLA in healthy donors. Generated by immunoSEQ multiplex PCR, the TCRdb table keeps only in-frame clones and is missing some. The data show 150,000 to 200,000 clones, with more than 75% seen just once and roughly 0.24% held by the top ten. The sample comprised PBMCs. These receptors came from a girl under two years old in good health and CMV-seronegative. Both conserved end residues are part of each CDR3. A D gene is named only where the DNA matches it firmly. Clone size appears in some rows only: once, few, many, or a class for an expanded clone.

>TRBV7-8|-|TRBD1
CASSSRQGANTGELFF
>TRBV7-3|-|-
CASSLGGTDTQYF
>TRBV7-9|-|-
CASSLGWANQPQHF
>TRBV6-6|-|TRBD1
CASTKGQAPYGYTF
>TRBV6-5|once|-
CASSGARGLQETQYF
>TRBV7-6|-|-
CASSSDSAYGYTF
>TRBV7-9|once|TRBD2
CASSRLAGATGELFF
>TRBV15|-|TRBD1
CATSPDRGVREQYF
>TRBV11-1|-|-
CASSLDYSHTGELFF
>TRBV6-5|-|-
CASSLIGGNTEAFF
>TRBV12-5|-|-
CASGLPPPGEQYF
>TRBV5-1|-|-
CASSSPGLYYEQYF
>TRBV27|-|-
CASSLGGPGNQPQHF
>TRBV30|-|-
CAWAGTYEQYF
>TRBV4-1|-|TRBD1
CASSQAQQGPGYEQYF
>TRBV5-5|-|-
CASSLIGDGNSPLHF
>TRBV4-2|-|TRBD1
CASSHLAGGSYGYTF
>TRBV19|-|TRBD1
CASSVRDRVRSEAFF
>TRBV5-4|-|-
CASSLLPENTEAFF
>TRBV7-2|-|-
CASSRMQGFSMNTEAFF
>TRBV7-9|-|-
CASSLQGPEAFF
>TRBV9|-|-
CASSVEGKAGPNYGYTF
>TRBV6-5|-|-
CASSYFGRVRAEAFF
>TRBV5-1|-|-
CASSYGQLHTEAFF
>TRBV7-2|once|TRBD2
CASSINSGTSPDTQYF
>TRBV5-4|-|TRBD2
CASSFARRLAGGMGEQFF
>TRBV7-6|once|-
CASSLNSDNEQFF
>TRBV6-5|-|-
CASSYRRNTEAFF
>TRBV5-1|-|-
CASSLLGGTTVREQYF